The sequence of this TCR beta chain was determined in a study of blood T cell repertoires in COVID-19 (TCRdb year 2020). For the wider study: The collaborator samples originated in the United States, Italy and Spain and spanned the acute and convalescent phases of COVID-19. The dataset comprised deeply sampled blood TCRbeta repertoires from subjects exposed to, actively infected with, or recovered from COVID-19. Samples came from the ongoing ImmuneRACE study (first 160 participants) plus 1,254 subjects from 6 global collaborators. A freely available public database, intended as a resource for researchers studying the immune response to SARS-CoV-2, is where the repertoires were released. HLA class I and class II types, where available, came from metadata supplied by the sample provider rather than from assay-based typing. Sample metadata almost always included a de-identified subject ID, COVID-19 status, age in years and sex. The material from the prospective study consisted of cDNA or gDNA derived from T cells, B-cell-depleted T cells, or PBMCs.

Another Seattle source contributed samples from volunteer blood donors who had recovered from COVID-19. Collaborating institutions collected whole blood in K2EDTA tubes following their own protocols. Collaborator samples were shipped for TCRbeta analysis as frozen whole blood, isolated PBMCs, or DNA extracted from either sample type. Summary of the overall study and its limitations: How much clinical and demographic metadata was included differed by source and by participant, and the metadata was provided uncurated.

The immunoSEQ Assay, a bias-controlled multiplex PCR, was used to amplify TCRbeta CDR3 regions from genomic DNA. The paper's data handling went like this. Nucleated cell counts per sample were estimated from amplification of reference gene primers within the assay. To quantify the absolute abundance of each unique TCRbeta CDR3 rearrangement, sequence reads were collapsed and filtered. For each sample, productive Simpson clonality was calculated as the square root of Simpson's diversity index over productive rearrangements. Drawn from immuneACCESS, this table holds only the in-frame rearrangements with V and J called that TCRdb kept. Clones are partly lost; checked studies trace under half to an unresolved V gene and leave the rest unexplained. V, J and clone size reflect that table, while D and trimming were determined from the DNA. The sample includes 200,000 to 300,000 clones, with about nine tenths observed a single time. Jointly, the top ten make up less than 5% of the sample.

V drops 3 bases and J drops 8 bases, leaving 20 bases in between. The germline V gene encodes CDR1 LGHNA and CDR2 YNFKEQ. The CDR3 contains 17 residues, cysteine and phenylalanine counted. Only the CDR3 region is kept as DNA, spanning 51 bases read in frame from base 1. About this clone itself: Its antigen remains undetermined. Within one base of it there is no much larger clone, and no base qualities were kept.

The chain joins TRBV4-2 to TRBJ1-6, with a weak D call of TRBD1 (6 bases match). Sample: peripheral blood. This TCR came from a man aged 55 to 70 who had recovered from COVID-19. The DNA sequence is given as TGTGCCAGCAGCCATATAGACAACAGGGCCTCCGATTCACCCCTCCACTTT. The resulting protein is CASSHIDNRASDSPLHF.